This T cell receptor beta chain came from a study of cytomegalovirus exposure and HLA in healthy donors. The trim removed 6 bases at V and 8 bases at J, leaving 9 bases unmatched. CDR3 length equals 13 residues. The V gene's germline CDR1 is MDHEN and CDR2 SYDVKM. Measured with immunoSEQ multiplex PCR; TCRdb has only the in-frame clones, and not every one. The table lists roughly 150,000 clones, around nine tenths of them singletons. V is TRBV28 and J is TRBJ2-7, with 8 bases lining up with TRBD2. The sequence was collected from a woman aged 18-30 years in good health and CMV-seropositive. Source material: PBMCs. CDR3 in amino acids: CASSTSGSTKQYF. Here the CDR3 DNA reads TGTGCCAGCAGCACGAGCGGGAGTACCAAGCAGTACTTC.